This TCR beta chain comes out of a study of blood T cell repertoires in COVID-19. Profiled with immunoSEQ multiplex PCR; TCRdb holds only in-frame clones, not every one. The sample yields about 280,000 clones, around 86% seen once. The CDR3 extends over 13 amino acids. The V end was cut by 2 bases, the J end by 2 bases, with 8 bases between. Germline CDR1 reads SGHNT; CDR2 reads YYREEE (reference sequence). The clonotype comes from a human donor in a cohort sampled during active COVID-19. Sequenced input: peripheral blood. The chain combines TRBV5-4 with TRBJ2-7, with D unclear. This CDR3 reads CASSLSGTYEQYF. In DNA, the CDR3 is TGTGCCAGCAGCTTATCAGGTACCTACGAGCAGTACTTC.